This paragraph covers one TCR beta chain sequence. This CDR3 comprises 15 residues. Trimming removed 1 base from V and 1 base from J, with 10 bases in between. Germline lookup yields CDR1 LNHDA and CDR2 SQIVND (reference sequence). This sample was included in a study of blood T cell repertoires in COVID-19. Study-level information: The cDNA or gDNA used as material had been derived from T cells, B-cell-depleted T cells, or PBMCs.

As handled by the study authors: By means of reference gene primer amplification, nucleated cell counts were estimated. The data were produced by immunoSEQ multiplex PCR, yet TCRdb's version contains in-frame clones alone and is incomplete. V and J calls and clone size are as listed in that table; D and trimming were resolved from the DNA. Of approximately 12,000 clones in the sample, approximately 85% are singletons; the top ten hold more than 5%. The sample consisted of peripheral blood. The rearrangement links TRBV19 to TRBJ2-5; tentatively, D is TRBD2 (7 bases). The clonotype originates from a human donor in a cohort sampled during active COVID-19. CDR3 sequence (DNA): TGTGCCAGTAGTATAGGTGGGGGGGCCCAAGAGACCCAGTACTTC. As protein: CASSIGGGAQETQYF.